This T cell receptor (beta chain) was sequenced for a study of blood T cell repertoires in COVID-19. Study summary: From the United States, Italy and Spain came samples of acute and convalescent COVID-19. PBMCs, B-cell-depleted T cells, or T cells provided the cDNA or gDNA that made up the material.

Between the trimmed V and J ends, which lost 1 base and 9 bases, there was a span of 7 bases. The CDR3 is 12 residues long. Under the authors' procedure: Estimates of nucleated cell counts were drawn from the amplification of reference gene primers. Clones were sequenced by immunoSEQ multiplex PCR, and TCRdb holds only the in-frame ones, with some missing. V, J and clone size were drawn from that table, and D and trimming were deduced from the DNA. The data hold nearly 250,000 clones, with 70% to 85% observed a single time. The sequenced sample was peripheral blood. This clonotype originated in a woman over 75 with acute or convalescent COVID-19. This chain links TRBV12-3 or TRBV12-4 with TRBJ2-1, with D perhaps matching TRBD1 (5 bases). The CDR3 sequence: CASSLVRAEQFF. Here the CDR3 DNA reads TGTGCCAGCAGTTTAGTCAGGGCTGAGCAGTTCTTC.